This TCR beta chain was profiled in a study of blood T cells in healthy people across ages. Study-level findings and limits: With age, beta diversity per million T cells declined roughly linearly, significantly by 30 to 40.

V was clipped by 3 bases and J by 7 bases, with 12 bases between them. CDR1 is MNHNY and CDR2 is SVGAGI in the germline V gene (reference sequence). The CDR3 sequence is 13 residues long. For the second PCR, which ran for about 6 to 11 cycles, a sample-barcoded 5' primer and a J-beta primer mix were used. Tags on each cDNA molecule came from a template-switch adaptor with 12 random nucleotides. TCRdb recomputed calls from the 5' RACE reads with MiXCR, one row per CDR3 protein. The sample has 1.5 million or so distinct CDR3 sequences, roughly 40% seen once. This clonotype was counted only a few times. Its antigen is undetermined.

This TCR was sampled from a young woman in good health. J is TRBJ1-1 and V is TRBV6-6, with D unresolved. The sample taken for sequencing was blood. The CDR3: CASSYYSENEAFF. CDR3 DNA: TGTGCCAGCAGTTATTACAGCGAAAATGAAGCTTTCTTT.